This is a list of T cell receptor beta chains from one sample in a study of T-cell reconstitution after alpha-beta-depleted transplantation in children. TCRdb passed the PCR reads through MiXCR, listing each CDR3 protein once. Among approximately 430,000 distinct CDR3 sequences, roughly 16% were seen once, and the ten largest hold approximately 28%. The source was PBMCs, mostly from graft donor cells, collected 360 days after TCRalphabeta/CD19-depleted stem cell transplant. These receptors all stem from a boy less than two years old who had a stem cell transplant for Wiskott-Aldrich syndrome, so the T cells may come from the graft donor. Both conserved end residues are part of each CDR3. The D gene is left open where the match is weak. Some rows mark clone size as missing; the rest say once, few, many or name a class of expanded clone.

CDR3aa	CDR3nt	d_gene	v_gene	j_gene	abundance
CASSSRTSPFAKNIQYF	TGTGCCAGCAGTTCGAGGACTAGCCCCTTCGCCAAAAACATTCAGTACTTC	TRBD2	TRBV12-3/TRBV12-4	TRBJ2-4	few
CASSRRGTGYNEQFF	TGTGCCAGCAGTCGCCGTGGGACTGGATACAATGAGCAGTTCTTC	.	TRBV7-9	TRBJ2-1	many
CASSFSGKGSYNEQFF	TGTGCCAGCAGTTTTTCGGGGAAGGGCTCCTACAATGAGCAGTTCTTC	.	TRBV28	TRBJ2-1	few
CASSTRGQDTGELFF	TGTGCCAGCAGCACCAGGGGACAGGACACCGGGGAGCTGTTTTTT	TRBD1	TRBV7-9	TRBJ2-2	.
CASSLVGLAGAQETQYF	TGTGCCAGCAGTTTAGTGGGTCTAGCGGGGGCCCAAGAGACCCAGTACTTC	TRBD2	TRBV12-3/TRBV12-4	TRBJ2-5	.
CATSRATELAKNIQYF	TGTGCCACCAGCAGAGCGACAGAACTAGCCAAAAACATTCAGTACTTC	.	TRBV15	TRBJ2-4	.
CASSLRWGGTPNTGELFF	TGCGCCAGCAGCTTGAGATGGGGAGGGACCCCGAACACCGGGGAGCTGTTTTTT	TRBD2	TRBV5-1	TRBJ2-2	.
CASSFNPSDTQYF	TGTGCCAGCAGTTTTAACCCATCAGATACGCAGTATTTT	.	TRBV7-9	TRBJ2-3	.
CASSLERETSTDTQYF	TGTGCCAGCAGCTTGGAAAGGGAGACTAGCACAGATACGCAGTATTTT	.	TRBV5-6	TRBJ2-3	.
CASSYGQRYGYTF	TGTGCCAGCAGTTACGGGCAGAGGTATGGCTACACCTTC	.	TRBV6-6	TRBJ1-2	.
CASSLRQVDGELFF	TGTGCCAGCAGTTTGCGTCAGGTGGACGGGGAGCTGTTTTTT	.	TRBV27	TRBJ2-2	.
CASSLVRSTVRSPLHF	TGCGCCAGCAGCTTGGTGCGGTCGACGGTACGATCACCCCTCCACTTT	.	TRBV5-1	TRBJ1-6	few
CASSAQRQMAEAFF	TGTGCCAGCAGCGCTCAACGACAGATGGCTGAAGCTTTCTTT	.	TRBV28	TRBJ1-1	.
CASGQGARENIQYF	TGCGCCAGCGGCCAGGGGGCTCGGGAAAACATTCAGTACTTC	TRBD1	TRBV5-1	TRBJ2-4	.
CASSQDRSSLSYEQYF	TGTGCCAGCAGCCAAGATCGGAGTTCCCTCTCCTACGAGCAGTACTTC	.	TRBV4-2	TRBJ2-7	.
CASSKPDFWNTEAFF	TGCGCCAGCAGCAAGCCGGACTTCTGGAACACTGAAGCTTTCTTT	.	TRBV5-1	TRBJ1-1	.
CASSSTGLNEQFF	TGCGCCAGCAGCTCCACAGGGTTGAATGAGCAGTTCTTC	.	TRBV5-1	TRBJ2-1	few
CAISDSFKNYEQYF	TGTGCCATCAGTGATTCGTTTAAAAACTACGAGCAGTACTTC	.	TRBV10-3	TRBJ2-7	.
CASREGQGAYEQYF	TGTGCCAGCCGCGAGGGACAGGGGGCCTACGAGCAGTACTTC	TRBD1	TRBV2	TRBJ2-7	few
CASSLAGMGVYIQYF	TGTGCCAGCAGCCTGGCGGGGATGGGGGTTTACATTCAGTACTTC	.	TRBV7-2	TRBJ2-4	.
CASSLAEGYEQYF	TGTGCCAGCAGCTTGGCCGAAGGCTACGAGCAGTACTTC	.	TRBV7-2	TRBJ2-7	.
CASSQGLADFTDTQYF	TGTGCCAGCTCGCAGGGACTAGCGGACTTCACAGATACGCAGTATTTT	TRBD2	TRBV18	TRBJ2-3	few
CSARDIRGDTQYF	TGCAGTGCTAGAGATATTCGGGGAGATACGCAGTATTTT	.	TRBV20-1	TRBJ2-3	.
CASSFGSSYEQYF	TGTGCCAGCAGCTTTGGGAGCTCCTACGAGCAGTACTTC	.	TRBV5-1	TRBJ2-7	.
CASSSRLAPGGSGANVLTF	TGCGCCAGCAGCAGCCGCCTAGCCCCCGGGGGCTCTGGGGCCAACGTCCTGACTTTC	.	TRBV5-1	TRBJ2-6	.
CASISRPTRDDEQYF	TGTGCCAGCATCTCCCGGCCGACTAGAGATGACGAGCAGTACTTC	.	TRBV6-2/TRBV6-3	TRBJ2-7	.
CASSMRSWDYANTGELFF	TGTGCCAGTAGTATGAGGTCCTGGGACTACGCGAACACCGGGGAGCTGTTTTTT	TRBD2	TRBV19	TRBJ2-2	.
CSARPPGLSYQETQYF	TGCAGTGCTAGACCCCCGGGACTATCTTACCAAGAGACCCAGTACTTC	TRBD2	TRBV20-1	TRBJ2-5	.
CSALADHSTDTQYF	TGCAGCGCTCTCGCGGACCATAGCACAGATACGCAGTATTTT	.	TRBV29-1	TRBJ2-3	.
CASSLYKRSGLAGDSYEQYF	TGTGCCAGCAGCTTATATAAGCGGTCGGGACTAGCGGGAGACAGCTACGAGCAGTACTTC	TRBD2	TRBV7-9	TRBJ2-7	.
CASSQEHSTDTQYF	TGCGCCAGCAGCCAAGAACACAGCACAGATACGCAGTATTTT	.	TRBV4-1	TRBJ2-3	.
CASSYWGWGKNIQYF	TGTGCCAGCAGTTACTGGGGATGGGGCAAAAACATTCAGTACTTC	.	TRBV6-5	TRBJ2-4	.
CASSLGMGPQETQYF	TGTGCCAGCAGCTTAGGCATGGGTCCCCAAGAGACCCAGTACTTC	.	TRBV7-9	TRBJ2-5	.
CASSLRLAGGKETQYF	TGCGCCAGCAGCTTGAGGTTAGCGGGAGGAAAAGAGACCCAGTACTTC	TRBD2	TRBV5-1	TRBJ2-5	few
CASSQEQGAVFYEQYF	TGTGCCAGCAGCCAAGAACAGGGGGCAGTATTCTACGAGCAGTACTTC	TRBD1	TRBV14	TRBJ2-7	few
CASSRTGAPYNEQFF	TGCGCCAGCAGCCGTACAGGGGCCCCCTACAATGAGCAGTTCTTC	TRBD1	TRBV5-1	TRBJ2-1	.
CASSLRGAGGPNEQFF	TGCGCCAGCAGCCTCAGAGGAGCGGGAGGGCCGAATGAGCAGTTCTTC	TRBD2	TRBV5-1	TRBJ2-1	few
CASSETIEQFF	TGTGCCAGCAGTGAAACTATTGAGCAGTTCTTC	.	TRBV2	TRBJ2-1	few
CASRMVRGTANQPQHF	TGTGCCAGCAGAATGGTTCGTGGGACAGCAAATCAGCCCCAGCATTTT	TRBD1	TRBV28	TRBJ1-5	.
CASSPGLAGGSSYNEQFF	TGTGCCAGCTCACCTGGACTAGCGGGAGGAAGCTCCTACAATGAGCAGTTCTTC	TRBD2	TRBV18	TRBJ2-1	few
CAISEWGGETQYF	TGTGCCATCAGTGAGTGGGGCGGAGAGACCCAGTACTTC	.	TRBV10-3	TRBJ2-5	few
CASSPLAGGRYNEQFF	TGTGCCAGCAGTCCCCTAGCGGGGGGGCGATACAATGAGCAGTTCTTC	TRBD2	TRBV12-3/TRBV12-4	TRBJ2-1	.
CAIGSGRANTGELFF	TGTGCCATCGGTAGCGGGAGGGCGAACACCGGGGAGCTGTTTTTT	TRBD2	TRBV10-3	TRBJ2-2	few
CASSRTLAAANTGELFF	TGTGCCAGCTCAAGGACACTAGCGGCTGCGAACACCGGGGAGCTGTTTTTT	TRBD2	TRBV18	TRBJ2-2	.
CASSQVWDLLTTGELFF	TGTGCCAGCAGCCAAGTATGGGACCTCCTGACCACCGGGGAGCTGTTTTTT	.	TRBV14	TRBJ2-2	.
CASSPLGRWGGTQYF	TGTGCCAGCAGTCCCCTGGGAAGATGGGGGGGTACGCAGTATTTT	TRBD2	TRBV12-3/TRBV12-4	TRBJ2-3	.
CASSYSDRVPYEQYF	TGTGCCAGCAGTTACTCTGACAGGGTCCCTTACGAGCAGTACTTC	TRBD1	TRBV6-5	TRBJ2-7	few
CASSLEKGVSYEQYF	TGCGCCAGCAGCTTGGAAAAAGGCGTATCCTACGAGCAGTACTTC	.	TRBV5-1	TRBJ2-7	.
CASSFGSQLSSPLHF	TGTGCCAGCAGTTTTGGCAGCCAACTTTCCTCACCCCTCCACTTT	.	TRBV12-3/TRBV12-4	TRBJ1-6	.
CSVGTGSYNEQFF	TGCAGCGTTGGGACAGGTTCCTACAATGAGCAGTTCTTC	TRBD1	TRBV29-1	TRBJ2-1	.
CASSLGQIEQFF	TGTGCCAGCAGCTTAGGCCAGATTGAGCAGTTCTTC	.	TRBV7-9	TRBJ2-1	many
CASSLRDRAPDTQYF	TGCGCCAGCAGCTTAAGGGACAGGGCCCCAGATACGCAGTATTTT	TRBD1	TRBV5-1	TRBJ2-3	.
CASSLNPGSPLHF	TGTGCCAGCAGCTTAAACCCCGGTTCACCCCTCCACTTT	.	TRBV5-4	TRBJ1-6	few
CASSFDRNIQYF	TGTGCCAGCAGTTTCGACAGAAACATTCAGTACTTC	.	TRBV12-3/TRBV12-4	TRBJ2-4	.
CACTHSDSPAPSNTGELFF	TGTGCCTGCACCCACTCCGACAGCCCTGCCCCATCGAACACCGGGGAGCTGTTTTTT	.	TRBV2	TRBJ2-2	.
CSVEGGGPHQETQYF	TGCAGCGTTGAAGGCGGGGGGCCCCACCAAGAGACCCAGTACTTC	TRBD2	TRBV29-1	TRBJ2-5	.
CASSMRLNTEAFF	TGTGCCAGTAGTATGCGGCTCAACACTGAAGCTTTCTTT	.	TRBV19	TRBJ1-1	.
CASSRNWDSSGNTIYF	TGTGCCAGCAGCCGGAACTGGGACAGCTCTGGAAACACCATATATTTT	TRBD1	TRBV7-9	TRBJ1-3	many
CATRRGTGVTDTQYF	TGTGCCACCAGAAGAGGGACAGGGGTAACAGATACGCAGTATTTT	TRBD1	TRBV15	TRBJ2-3	few